The clone carrying this T cell receptor beta chain has just a few counts. Its antigen is unidentified. This entry is derived from a study of T-cell reconstitution after alpha-beta-depleted transplantation in children. Construction of the TCRbeta library involved unique molecular identifiers. TCRdb ran MiXCR on the PCR reads and lists one entry per CDR3 protein. The sample lists about a million distinct CDR3 sequences, roughly 31% seen once, with under 30% in the top ten. General study results and limits: Several hundred graft clones that had expanded were reportedly the source of alpha-beta T cells about two months after transplant. Surviving recipient T cells and thymic progenitors produced the high day-60 TCRbeta diversity seen in some patients. When one year had passed after transplant, most T-cell counts and diversity came from newly produced T cells.

Germline V gives CDR1 SGHRS, CDR2 YFSETQ. There are 14 residues in the CDR3. Trimming pared 0 bases from V and 3 bases from J, leaving 9 bases between. This sequence joins TRBV5-1 and TRBJ1-2; D is undetermined. The receptor was derived from a boy less than two years old who had a stem cell transplant for SCID, so the T cells may come from the graft donor. This specimen was PBMCs, mostly from graft donor cells, taken 360 days after TCRalphabeta/CD19-depleted stem cell transplant. The CDR3 reads CASSLDPPYYGYTF. CDR3 nucleotide sequence: TGCGCCAGCAGCTTGGATCCTCCTTACTATGGCTACACCTTC. Full variable domain (missing parts from reference TRBV5-1 and TRBJ1-2): KAGVTQTPRYLIKTRGQQVTLSCSPISGHRSVSWYQQTPGQGLQFLFEYFSETQRNKGNFPGRFSGRQFSNSRSEMNVSTLELGDSALYLCASSLDPPYYGYTFGSGTRLTVV.